This TCR beta chain came from a study of blood T cell repertoires in COVID-19. The CDR3 length is 14 residues. V trimming: 6 bases; J trimming: 2 bases; junction bases outside the gene matches: 5. Germline assignment: CDR1 SNHLY and CDR2 FYNNEI. The repertoire was sequenced with immunoSEQ multiplex PCR; TCRdb's copy has only in-frame clones and lacks some. Of around 250,000 clones listed, about 83% are singletons. Sequenced sample: peripheral blood. This rearrangement joins TRBV2 to TRBJ2-7; 9 bases align to TRBD1. The sequence derives from a man of 80 years or more with acute or convalescent COVID-19. The CDR3 protein is CASRRQGGPYEQYF. The CDR3, as DNA: TGTGCCAGCAGGAGACAGGGGGGGCCCTACGAGCAGTACTTC.